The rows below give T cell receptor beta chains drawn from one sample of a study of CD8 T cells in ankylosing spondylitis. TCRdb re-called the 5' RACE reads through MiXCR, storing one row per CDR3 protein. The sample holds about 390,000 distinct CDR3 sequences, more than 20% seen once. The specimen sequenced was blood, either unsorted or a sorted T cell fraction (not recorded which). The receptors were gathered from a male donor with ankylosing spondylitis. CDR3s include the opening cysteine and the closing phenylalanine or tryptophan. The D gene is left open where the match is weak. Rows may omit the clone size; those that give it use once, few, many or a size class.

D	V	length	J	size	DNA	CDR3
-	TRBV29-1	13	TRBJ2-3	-	TGCGGCGGTGGGAGGCCCTCCACAGATACGCAGTATTTT	CGGGRPSTDTQYF
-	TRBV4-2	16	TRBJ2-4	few	TGTGCCAGCAGCCAAGCTCGGGGGATAGCCAAAAACATTCAGTACTTC	CASSQARGIAKNIQYF
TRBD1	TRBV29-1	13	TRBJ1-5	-	TGCAGCGTGGGACAGGGGACGAATCAGCCCCAGCATTTT	CSVGQGTNQPQHF
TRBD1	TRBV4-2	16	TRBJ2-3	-	TGTGCCAGCAGCCACCCCACGGGACAGGGGGTGGATACGCAGTATTTT	CASSHPTGQGVDTQYF
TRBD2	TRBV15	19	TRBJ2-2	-	TGTGCCACCAGCAGTCCATCCCGGAGGGCTAGCGGCAACACCGGGGAGCTGTTTTTT	CATSSPSRRASGNTGELFF
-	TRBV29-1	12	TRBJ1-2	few	TGCAGCGTTAGCAGGTCTAACTATGGCTACACCTTC	CSVSRSNYGYTF
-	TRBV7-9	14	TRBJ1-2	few	TGTGCCAGCAGCTTCCCGGGACAATTTAATGGCTACACCTTC	CASSFPGQFNGYTF
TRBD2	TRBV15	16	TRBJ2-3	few	TGTGCCACCAGCAGAGTGGCGGGAGAGCCTGGTCATACGCAGTATTTT	CATSRVAGEPGHTQYF
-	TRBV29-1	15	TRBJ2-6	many	TGCAGCGTTGGGGTATCGACCTCTGGGGCCAACGTCCTGACTTTC	CSVGVSTSGANVLTF
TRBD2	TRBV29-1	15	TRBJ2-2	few	TGCAGCGTTGGGAGGAGCGGGATCCCCTCCGGGGAGCTGTTTTTT	CSVGRSGIPSGELFF
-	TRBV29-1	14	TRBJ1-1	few	TGCAGCGTCACCCCCAGGTTGATGAACACTGAAGCTTTCTTT	CSVTPRLMNTEAFF
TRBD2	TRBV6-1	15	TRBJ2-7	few	TGTGCCAGCAGAATCCGAGGACTAGCGGGAGTCGAGCAGTACTTC	CASRIRGLAGVEQYF
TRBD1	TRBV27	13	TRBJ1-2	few	TGTGCCAGCAGACCGGGACAGCTCTCCGGCTACACCTTC	CASRPGQLSGYTF
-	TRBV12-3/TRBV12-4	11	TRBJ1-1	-	TGTGCCAGCAGTTTTCACACTGAAGCTTTCTTT	CASSFHTEAFF
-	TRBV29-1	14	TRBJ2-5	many	TGCAGCGTTGAGAATACGGCTAGGGGAGAGACCCAGTACTTC	CSVENTARGETQYF
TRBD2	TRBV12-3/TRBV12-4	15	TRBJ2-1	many	TGTGCCAGCAGGCGGGGACTAGCGGAGTACAATGAGCAGTTCTTC	CASRRGLAEYNEQFF
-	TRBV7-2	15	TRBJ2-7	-	TGTGCCAGCAGCTTCGCCCGGGACACCTCCTACGAGCAGTACTTC	CASSFARDTSYEQYF
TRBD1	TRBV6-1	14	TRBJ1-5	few	TGTGCCAGCAGCGGACAGGGGAACTGGCAGCCCCAGCATTTT	CASSGQGNWQPQHF
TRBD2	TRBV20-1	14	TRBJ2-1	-	TGCAGTGCTAGAAGTCTAGCGGGTGGCAATGAGCAGTTCTTC	CSARSLAGGNEQFF
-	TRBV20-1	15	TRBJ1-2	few	TGCAGTGCTAGAGACCTCGACAGGACCCGTAAGGGCTACACCTTC	CSARDLDRTRKGYTF
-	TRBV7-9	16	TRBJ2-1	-	TGTGCCAGCAGCTTAGGAGTGGGACAAGAGGGGGATGAGCAGTTCTTC	CASSLGVGQEGDEQFF
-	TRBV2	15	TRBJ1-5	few	TGTGCCAGCAGTGTCGGGGGGCAGATCAATCAGCCCCAGCATTTT	CASSVGGQINQPQHF
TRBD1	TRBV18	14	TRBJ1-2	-	TGTGCCAGCTCATCCATTACAGGGGACTATGGCTACACCTTC	CASSSITGDYGYTF
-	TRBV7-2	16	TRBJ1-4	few	TGTGCCAGCAGCTTAGACACGGGTGCAACTAATGAAAAACTGTTTTTT	CASSLDTGATNEKLFF
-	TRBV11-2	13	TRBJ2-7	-	TGTGCCACCAGCCGGGACAACATCTACGAGCAGTACTTC	CATSRDNIYEQYF
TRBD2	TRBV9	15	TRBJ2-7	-	TGTGCCAGCAGCGTCGGGACTAGAGGCGCCTACGAGCAGTACTTC	CASSVGTRGAYEQYF
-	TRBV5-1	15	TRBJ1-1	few	TGCGCCAGCAGCTTGGCCCAGGGGCGTGGAGCTGAAGCTTTCTTT	CASSLAQGRGAEAFF
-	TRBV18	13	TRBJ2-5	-	TGTGCCAGCTCACCTAGCGTCCAAGAGACCCAGTACTTC	CASSPSVQETQYF
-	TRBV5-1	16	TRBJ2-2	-	TGCGCCAGCAGCCACCGGAGGGAAGCGAACACCGGGGAGCTGTTTTTT	CASSHRREANTGELFF
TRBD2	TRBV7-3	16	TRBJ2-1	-	TGTGCCAGCAGCGTCGAGACTAGCGGGAGCTACAATGAGCAGTTCTTC	CASSVETSGSYNEQFF
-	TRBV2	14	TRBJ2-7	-	TGTGCCAGCAGGGTCGGGGCATCCGACTACGAGCAGTACTTC	CASRVGASDYEQYF
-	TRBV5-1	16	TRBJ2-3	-	TGCGCCAGCAGCCCTCAAATGAGACCGAGCACAGATACGCAGTATTTT	CASSPQMRPSTDTQYF
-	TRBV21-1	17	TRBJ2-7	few	TGTGCCAGCAGCAAAGGGAGGGGGACTAGTAAGACTTGCGAGCAGTACTTC	CASSKGRGTSKTCEQYF
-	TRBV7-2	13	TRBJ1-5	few	TGTGCCAGCAGGTTGGGGGATTCAAGGCCCCAGCATTTT	CASRLGDSRPQHF
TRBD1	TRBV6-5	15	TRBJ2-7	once	TGTGCCAGCAGTTACGGGGACAGGCACTCCTACGAGCAGTACTTC	CASSYGDRHSYEQYF
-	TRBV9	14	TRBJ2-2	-	TGTGCCAGCAGCGCCGTTACAGGGTCCGGGGAGCTGTTTTTT	CASSAVTGSGELFF
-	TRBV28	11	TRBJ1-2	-	TGTGCCAGCCGATCGTTTGGGGGCTACACCTTC	CASRSFGGYTF
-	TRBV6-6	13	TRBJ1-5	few	TGTGCCAGTCACTGGGCTAGCAATCAGCCCCAGCATTTT	CASHWASNQPQHF
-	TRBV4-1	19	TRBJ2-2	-	TGCGCCAGCAGCCAAGGAAGAGGGGGGAGCCGGTCTGGTTCCGGGGAGCTGTTTTTT	CASSQGRGGSRSGSGELFF
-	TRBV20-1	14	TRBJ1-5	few	TGCAGTGCTAGTAGAGAGCAGGTCAATCAGCCCCAGCATTTT	CSASREQVNQPQHF
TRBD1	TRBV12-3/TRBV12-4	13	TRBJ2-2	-	TGTGCCAGCAGTTTCACCTCCGGGACAGGGCTGTTTTTT	CASSFTSGTGLFF
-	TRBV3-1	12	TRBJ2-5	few	TGTGCCAGCAGCCCAAGCTTAGGGACCCAGTACTTC	CASSPSLGTQYF
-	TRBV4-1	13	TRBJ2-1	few	TGCGCCAGCAGCCATCCTTCCGTGGGGGGGCAGTTCTTC	CASSHPSVGGQFF
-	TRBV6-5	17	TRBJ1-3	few	TGTGCCAGCAGTTACTTTCCGGGACAAAGCTCTGGAAACACCATATATTTT	CASSYFPGQSSGNTIYF
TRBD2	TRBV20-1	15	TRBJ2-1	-	TGCAGTGCTAGAGATAGGCGGGAGGGGTTTAATGAGCAGTTCTTC	CSARDRREGFNEQFF
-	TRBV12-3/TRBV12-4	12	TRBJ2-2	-	TGTGCCAGCAGGGGGCAGGCCGGGGAGCTGTTTTTT	CASRGQAGELFF
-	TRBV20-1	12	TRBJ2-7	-	TGCAGTGCTAGGTTGGGAGAGGGAGGGCAGTACTTC	CSARLGEGGQYF
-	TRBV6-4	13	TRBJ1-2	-	TGTGCCAGCAGGCTCGGGCGAGGTGAGGGCTACACCTTC	CASRLGRGEGYTF
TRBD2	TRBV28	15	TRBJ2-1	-	TGTGCCAGCAGGTCCGCGGGAGGGGGCTACAATGAGCAGTTCTTC	CASRSAGGGYNEQFF
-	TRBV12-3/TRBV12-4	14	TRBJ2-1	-	TGTGCCAGCAGCAAGACAGGGGAGGGAAATGAGCAGTTCTTC	CASSKTGEGNEQFF
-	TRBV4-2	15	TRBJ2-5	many	TGTGCCAGCAGCCAAGTCGGACGTTACCAAGAGACCCAGTACTTC	CASSQVGRYQETQYF
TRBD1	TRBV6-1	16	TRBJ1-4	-	TGTGCCAGCAGTGCTACGCCGGGACAGGGTAATGAAAAACTGTTTTTT	CASSATPGQGNEKLFF
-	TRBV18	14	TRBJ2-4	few	TGTGCCAGCTCACCAGGGTCCGAGGGGGACATTCAGTACTTC	CASSPGSEGDIQYF
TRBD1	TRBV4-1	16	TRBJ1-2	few	TGCGCCAGCAGCCAAAACCGACAGGGGTCTTACTATGGCTACACCTTC	CASSQNRQGSYYGYTF
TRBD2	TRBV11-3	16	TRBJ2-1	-	TGTGCCAGCAGCGGACTAGCCCTGACCTCCTACAATGAGCAGTTCTTC	CASSGLALTSYNEQFF